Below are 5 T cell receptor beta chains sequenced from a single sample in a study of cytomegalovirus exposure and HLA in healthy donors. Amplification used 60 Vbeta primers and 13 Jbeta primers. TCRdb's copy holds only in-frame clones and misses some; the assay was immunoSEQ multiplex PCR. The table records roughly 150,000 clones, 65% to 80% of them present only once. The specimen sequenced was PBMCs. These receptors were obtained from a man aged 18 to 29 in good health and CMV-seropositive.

The CDR3 loop reads CAISSVAPPSTEAFF. CDR3 sequence (DNA): TGTGCCATCAGCTCGGTCGCGCCTCCTTCCACTGAAGCTTTCTTT. This chain links TRBV10-3 with TRBJ1-1; D is undetermined. Trimming removed 6 bases at V and 4 bases at J, with 18 bases between. CDR1 and CDR2 from the germline V gene are ENHRY and SYGVKD. The CDR3 is 15 amino acids.

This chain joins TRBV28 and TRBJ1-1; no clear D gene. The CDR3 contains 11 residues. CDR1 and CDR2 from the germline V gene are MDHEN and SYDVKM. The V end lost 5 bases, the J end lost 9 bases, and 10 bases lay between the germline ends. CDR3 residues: CASSTAGKAFF. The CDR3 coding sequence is TGTGCCAGCAGTACCGCAGGAAAAGCTTTCTTT.

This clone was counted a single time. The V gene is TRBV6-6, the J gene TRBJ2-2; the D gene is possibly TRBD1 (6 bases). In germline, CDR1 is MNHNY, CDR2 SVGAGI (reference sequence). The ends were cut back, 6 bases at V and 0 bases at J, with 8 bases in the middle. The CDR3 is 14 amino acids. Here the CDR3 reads CASRDSPNTGELFF. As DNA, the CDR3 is TGTGCCAGCAGGGACAGTCCGAACACCGGGGAGCTGTTTTTT.

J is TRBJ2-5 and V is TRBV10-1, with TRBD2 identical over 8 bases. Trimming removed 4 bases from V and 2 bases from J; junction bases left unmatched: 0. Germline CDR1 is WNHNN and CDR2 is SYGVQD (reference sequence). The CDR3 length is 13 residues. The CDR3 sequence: CASSGLAQETQYF. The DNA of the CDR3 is TGCGCCAGCAGTGGACTAGCGCAAGAGACCCAGTACTTC.

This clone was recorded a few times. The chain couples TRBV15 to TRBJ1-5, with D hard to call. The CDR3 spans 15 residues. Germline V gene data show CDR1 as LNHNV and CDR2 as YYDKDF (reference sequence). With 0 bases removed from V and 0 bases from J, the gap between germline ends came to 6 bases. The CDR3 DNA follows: TGTGCCACCAGCAGAGACCCCAGTAGCAATCAGCCCCAGCATTTT. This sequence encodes CATSRDPSSNQPQHF.